This T cell receptor (beta chain) stems from a study of blood T cell repertoires in COVID-19. The overall study: Sites in the United States, Italy and Spain provided acute and convalescent COVID-19 samples. T cells, B-cell-depleted T cells, or PBMCs supplied cDNA or gDNA.

In the study's own analysis: It was from reference gene primer amplification that nucleated cell counts were estimated. The table came from immunoSEQ multiplex PCR; TCRdb's copy has only in-frame clones and leaves some out. That table supplies the V and J calls and clone size; D and trimming were determined from the DNA. The table includes roughly 100,000 clones, almost 85% detected once. CDR3 length: 13 residues. V was trimmed by 8 bases and J by 7 bases, leaving 18 bases between them. The chain links TRBV12-3 or TRBV12-4 to TRBJ2-7, with TRBD2 as a possible D gene (7 bases). The clonotype comes from a man aged 40-49 years with active or convalescent COVID-19. The source material was peripheral blood. The chain's CDR3 is CASALVGGGEQYF. The CDR3 nucleotides read TGTGCCAGCGCCTTAGTAGGGGGAGGGGAGCAGTACTTC.